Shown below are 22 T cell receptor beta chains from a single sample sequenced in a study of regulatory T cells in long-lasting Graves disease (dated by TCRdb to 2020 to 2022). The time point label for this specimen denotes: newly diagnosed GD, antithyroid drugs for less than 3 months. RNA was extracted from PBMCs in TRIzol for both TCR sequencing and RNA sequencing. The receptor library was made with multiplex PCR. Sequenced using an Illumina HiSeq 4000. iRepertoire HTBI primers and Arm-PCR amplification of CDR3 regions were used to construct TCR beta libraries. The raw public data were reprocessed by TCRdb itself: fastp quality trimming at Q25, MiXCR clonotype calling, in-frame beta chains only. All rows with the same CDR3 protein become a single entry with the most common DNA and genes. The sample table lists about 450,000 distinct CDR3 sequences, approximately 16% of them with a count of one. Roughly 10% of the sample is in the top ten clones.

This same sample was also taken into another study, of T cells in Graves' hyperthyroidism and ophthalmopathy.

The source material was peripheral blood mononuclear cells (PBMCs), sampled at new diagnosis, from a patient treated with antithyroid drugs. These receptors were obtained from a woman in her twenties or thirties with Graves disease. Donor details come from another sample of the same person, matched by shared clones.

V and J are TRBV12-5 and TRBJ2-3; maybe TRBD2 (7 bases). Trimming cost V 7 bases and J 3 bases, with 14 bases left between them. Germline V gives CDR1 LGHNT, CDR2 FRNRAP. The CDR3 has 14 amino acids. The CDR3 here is CASVSGEGTDTQYF. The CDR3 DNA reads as TGTGCTAGTGTTTCAGGGGAGGGGACAGATACGCAGTATTTT.

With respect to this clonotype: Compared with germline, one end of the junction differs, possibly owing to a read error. The CDR3 loop reads CASSGPSTNFGYTF. CDR3 nucleotide sequence: TGTGCCAGCAGTGGTCCGAGTACAAACTTTGGCTACACCTTC. The chain links TRBV12-3 or TRBV12-4 to TRBJ1-2; D ambiguous. The CDR3 sequence is 14 residues long.

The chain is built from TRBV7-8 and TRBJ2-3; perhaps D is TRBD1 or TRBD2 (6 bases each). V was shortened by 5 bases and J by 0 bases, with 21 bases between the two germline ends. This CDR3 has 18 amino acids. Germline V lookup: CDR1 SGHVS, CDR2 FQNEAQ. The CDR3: CASSHPKGGEGSTDTQYF. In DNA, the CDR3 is TGTGCCAGCAGCCACCCCAAGGGGGGCGAGGGAAGCACAGATACGCAGTATTTT.

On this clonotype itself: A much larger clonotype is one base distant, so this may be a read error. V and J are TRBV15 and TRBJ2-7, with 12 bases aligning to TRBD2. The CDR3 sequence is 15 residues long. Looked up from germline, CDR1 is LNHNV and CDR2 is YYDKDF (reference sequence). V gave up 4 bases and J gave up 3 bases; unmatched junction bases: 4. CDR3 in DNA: TGTGCCACCAGCACAGGACTAGCGGGACACTACGAGCAGTACTTC. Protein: CATSTGLAGHYEQYF.

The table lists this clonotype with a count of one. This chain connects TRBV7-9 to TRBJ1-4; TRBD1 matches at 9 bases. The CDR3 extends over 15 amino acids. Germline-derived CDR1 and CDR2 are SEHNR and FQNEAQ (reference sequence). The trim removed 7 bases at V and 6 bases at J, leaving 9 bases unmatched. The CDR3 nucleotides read TGTGCCAGCACCCCACACCGGGACAGGGATGAAAAACTGTTTTTT. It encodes CASTPHRDRDEKLFF.

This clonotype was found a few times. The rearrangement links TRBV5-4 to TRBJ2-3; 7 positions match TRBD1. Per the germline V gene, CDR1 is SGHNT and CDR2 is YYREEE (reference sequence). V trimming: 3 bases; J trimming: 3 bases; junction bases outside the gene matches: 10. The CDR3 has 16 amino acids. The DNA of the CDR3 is TGTGCCAGCAGCTCCTCAAGGACAGGCGGGACAGATACGCAGTATTTT. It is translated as CASSSSRTGGTDTQYF.

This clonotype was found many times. CDR3 coding DNA: TGTGCCAGCAGTCTTATGGCGCAGGGTAATCAGCCCCAGCATTTT. It specifies CASSLMAQGNQPQHF. This chain links TRBV12-3 or TRBV12-4 with TRBJ1-5; D possibly corresponds to TRBD1 (5 bases). Trimming cost V 5 bases and J 4 bases, with 15 bases left between them. This CDR3 spans 15 amino acids.

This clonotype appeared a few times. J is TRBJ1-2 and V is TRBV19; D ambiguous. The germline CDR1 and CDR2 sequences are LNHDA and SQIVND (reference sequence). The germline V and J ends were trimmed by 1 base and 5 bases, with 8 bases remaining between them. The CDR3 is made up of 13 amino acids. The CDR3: CASSIGVRYGYTF. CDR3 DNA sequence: TGTGCCAGTAGTATAGGCGTCCGGTATGGCTACACCTTC.

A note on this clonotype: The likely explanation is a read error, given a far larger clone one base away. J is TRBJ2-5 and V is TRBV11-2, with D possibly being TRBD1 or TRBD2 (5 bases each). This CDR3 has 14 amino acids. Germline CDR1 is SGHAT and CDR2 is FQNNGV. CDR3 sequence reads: CASQTGTGQETRYF. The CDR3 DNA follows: TGTGCCAGTCAAACCGGGACGGGCCAAGAGACCCGGTACTTC.

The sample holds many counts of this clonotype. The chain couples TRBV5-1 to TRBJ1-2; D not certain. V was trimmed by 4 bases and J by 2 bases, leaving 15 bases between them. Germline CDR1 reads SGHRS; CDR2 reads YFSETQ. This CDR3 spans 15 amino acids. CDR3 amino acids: CASSPYSTRNYGYTF. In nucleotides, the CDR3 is TGCGCCAGCAGCCCTTATTCTACTCGGAACTATGGCTACACCTTC.

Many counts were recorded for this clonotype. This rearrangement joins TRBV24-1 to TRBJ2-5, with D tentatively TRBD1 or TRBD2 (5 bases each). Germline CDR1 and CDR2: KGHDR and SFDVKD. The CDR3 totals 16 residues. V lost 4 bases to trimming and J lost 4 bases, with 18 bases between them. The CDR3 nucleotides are TGTGCCACCAGTGACAACCCCCGGGACCTAGGAGAGACCCAGTACTTC. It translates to CATSDNPRDLGETQYF.

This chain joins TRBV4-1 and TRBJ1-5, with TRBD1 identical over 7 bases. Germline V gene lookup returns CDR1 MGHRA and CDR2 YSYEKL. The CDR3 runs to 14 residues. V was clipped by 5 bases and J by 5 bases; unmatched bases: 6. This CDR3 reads CASSGRQGDQPQHF. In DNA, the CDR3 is TGCGCCAGCAGCGGACGTCAGGGGGATCAGCCCCAGCATTTT.

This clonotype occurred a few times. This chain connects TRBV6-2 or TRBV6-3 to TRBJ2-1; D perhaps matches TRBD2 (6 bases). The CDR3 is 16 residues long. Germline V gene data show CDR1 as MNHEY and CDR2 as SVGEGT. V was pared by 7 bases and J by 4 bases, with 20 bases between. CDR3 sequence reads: CASNARRAGPYNEQFF. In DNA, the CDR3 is TGTGCCAGCAACGCGAGACGCGCGGGACCGTACAATGAGCAGTTCTTC.

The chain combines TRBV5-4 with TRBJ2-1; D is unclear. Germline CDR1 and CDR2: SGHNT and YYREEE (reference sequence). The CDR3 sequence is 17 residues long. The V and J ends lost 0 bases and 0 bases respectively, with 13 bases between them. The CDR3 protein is CASSLDSVGSSYNEQFF. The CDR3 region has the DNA TGTGCCAGCAGCTTGGACTCGGTGGGAAGCTCCTACAATGAGCAGTTCTTC.

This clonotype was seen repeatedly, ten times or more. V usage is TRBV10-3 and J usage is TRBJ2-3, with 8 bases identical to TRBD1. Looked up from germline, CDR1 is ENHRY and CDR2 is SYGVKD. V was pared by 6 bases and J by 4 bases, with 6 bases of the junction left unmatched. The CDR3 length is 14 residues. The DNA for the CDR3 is TGTGCCATCAGAGAATCAGGGGGCTCAGATACGCAGTATTTT. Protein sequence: CAIRESGGSDTQYF.

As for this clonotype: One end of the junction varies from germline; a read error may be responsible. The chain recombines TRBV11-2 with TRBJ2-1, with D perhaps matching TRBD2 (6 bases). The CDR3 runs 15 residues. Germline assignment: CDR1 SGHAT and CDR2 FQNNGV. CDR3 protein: CASSQPRERYNEQFF. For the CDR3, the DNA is TGCGCCAGCAGCCAACCCCGGGAGCGCTACAATGAGCAGTTCTTC.

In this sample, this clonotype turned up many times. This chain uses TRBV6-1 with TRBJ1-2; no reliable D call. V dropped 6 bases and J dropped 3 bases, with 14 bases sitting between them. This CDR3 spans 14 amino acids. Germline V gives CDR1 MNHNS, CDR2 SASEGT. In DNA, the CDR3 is TGTGCCAGCAGCCCCACTCAAGGATACTATGGCTACACCTTC. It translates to CASSPTQGYYGYTF.

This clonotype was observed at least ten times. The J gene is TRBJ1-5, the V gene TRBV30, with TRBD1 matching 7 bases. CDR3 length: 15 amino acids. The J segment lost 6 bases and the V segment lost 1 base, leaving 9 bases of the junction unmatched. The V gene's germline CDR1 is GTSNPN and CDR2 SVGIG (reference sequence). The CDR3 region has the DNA TGTGCCTGGAGTGCAGATACAGGGGCAGCTCAGCCCCAGCATTTT. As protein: CAWSADTGAAQPQHF.

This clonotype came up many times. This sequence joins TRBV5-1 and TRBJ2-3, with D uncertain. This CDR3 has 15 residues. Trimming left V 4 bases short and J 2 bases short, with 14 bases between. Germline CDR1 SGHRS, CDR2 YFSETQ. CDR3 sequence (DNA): TGCGCCAGCAGCCCGGCCCGACTTCACACAGATACGCAGTATTTT. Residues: CASSPARLHTDTQYF.

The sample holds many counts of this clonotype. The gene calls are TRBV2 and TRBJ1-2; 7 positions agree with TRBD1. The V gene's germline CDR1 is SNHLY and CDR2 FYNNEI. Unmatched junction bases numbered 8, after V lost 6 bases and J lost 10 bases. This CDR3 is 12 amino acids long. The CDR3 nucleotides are TGTGCCAGCAGGGGGACAGAATTAATCTACACCTTC. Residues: CASRGTELIYTF. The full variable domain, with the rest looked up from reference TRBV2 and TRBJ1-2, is EPEVTQTPSHQVTQMGQEVILRCVPISNHLYFYWYRQILGQKVEFLVSFYNNEISEKSEIFDDQFSVERPDGSNFTLKIRSTKLEDSAMYFCASRGTELIYTFGSGTRLTVV.

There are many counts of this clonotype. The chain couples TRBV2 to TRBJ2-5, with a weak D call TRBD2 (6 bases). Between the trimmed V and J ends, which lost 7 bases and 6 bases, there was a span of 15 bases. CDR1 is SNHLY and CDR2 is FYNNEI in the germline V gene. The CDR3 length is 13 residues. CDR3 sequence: CASIRDSDQTQYF. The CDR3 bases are TGTGCCAGCATTCGGGACTCCGATCAGACCCAGTACTTC.

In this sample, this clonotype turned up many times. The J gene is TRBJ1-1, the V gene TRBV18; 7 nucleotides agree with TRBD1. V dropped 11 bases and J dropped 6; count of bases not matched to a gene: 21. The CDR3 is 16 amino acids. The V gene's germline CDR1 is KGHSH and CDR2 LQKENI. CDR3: CAGAVGDSGIGSEAFF. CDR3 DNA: TGTGCCGGAGCCGTGGGGGACAGCGGGATCGGGTCTGAAGCTTTCTTT.